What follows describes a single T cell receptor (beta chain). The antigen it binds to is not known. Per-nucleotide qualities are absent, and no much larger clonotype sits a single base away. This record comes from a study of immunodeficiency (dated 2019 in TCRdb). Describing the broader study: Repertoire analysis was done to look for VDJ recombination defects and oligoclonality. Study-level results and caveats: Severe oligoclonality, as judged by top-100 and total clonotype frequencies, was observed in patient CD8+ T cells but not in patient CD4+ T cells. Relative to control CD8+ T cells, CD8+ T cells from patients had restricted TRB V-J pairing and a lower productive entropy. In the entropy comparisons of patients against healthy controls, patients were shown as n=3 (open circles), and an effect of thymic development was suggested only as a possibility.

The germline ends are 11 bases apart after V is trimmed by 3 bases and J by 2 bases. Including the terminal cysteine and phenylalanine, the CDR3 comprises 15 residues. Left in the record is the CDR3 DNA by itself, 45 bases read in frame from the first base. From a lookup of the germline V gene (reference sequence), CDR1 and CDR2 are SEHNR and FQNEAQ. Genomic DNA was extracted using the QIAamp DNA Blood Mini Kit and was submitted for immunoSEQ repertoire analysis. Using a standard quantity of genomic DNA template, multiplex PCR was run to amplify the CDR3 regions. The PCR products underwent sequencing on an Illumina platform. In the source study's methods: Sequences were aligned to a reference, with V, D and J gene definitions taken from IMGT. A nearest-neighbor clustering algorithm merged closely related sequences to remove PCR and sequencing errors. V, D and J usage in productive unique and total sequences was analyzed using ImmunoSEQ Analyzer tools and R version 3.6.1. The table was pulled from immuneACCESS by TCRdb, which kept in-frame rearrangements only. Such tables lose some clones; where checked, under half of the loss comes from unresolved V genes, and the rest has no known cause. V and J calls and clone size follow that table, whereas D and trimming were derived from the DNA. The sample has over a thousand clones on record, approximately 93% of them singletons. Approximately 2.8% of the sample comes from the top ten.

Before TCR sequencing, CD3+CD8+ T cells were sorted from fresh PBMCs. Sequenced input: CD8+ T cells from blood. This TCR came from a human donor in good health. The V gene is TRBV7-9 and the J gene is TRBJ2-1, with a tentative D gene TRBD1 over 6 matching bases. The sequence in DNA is TGTGCCAGCAGCTTGGGGGCTCCAACCTACAATGAGCAGTTCTTC. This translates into CASSLGAPTYNEQFF.